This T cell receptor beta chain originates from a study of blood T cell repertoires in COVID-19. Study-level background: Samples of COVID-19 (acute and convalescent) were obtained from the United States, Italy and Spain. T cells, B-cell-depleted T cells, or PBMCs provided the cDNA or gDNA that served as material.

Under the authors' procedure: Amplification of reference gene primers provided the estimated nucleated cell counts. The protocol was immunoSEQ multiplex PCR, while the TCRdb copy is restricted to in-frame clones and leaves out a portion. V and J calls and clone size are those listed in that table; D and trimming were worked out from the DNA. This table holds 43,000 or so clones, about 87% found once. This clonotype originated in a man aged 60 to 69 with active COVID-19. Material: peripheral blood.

The CDR3 DNA reads TGTGCCAGCAGTTACCACAGGGACAGCAATCAGCCCCAGCATTTT. This gives the protein CASSYHRDSNQPQHF. The V gene is TRBV6-2 or TRBV6-3, the J gene TRBJ1-5; TRBD1 might be the D (6 bases). The V gene's germline CDR1 is MNHEY and CDR2 SVGEGT. V dropped 2 bases and J dropped 1 base, with 9 bases sitting between them. This CDR3 comprises 15 residues.